This is a list of T cell receptor beta chains from one sample in a study of T cell responses to AZD1222 COVID-19 vaccine. The table came from immunoSEQ multiplex PCR; TCRdb's copy has only in-frame clones and leaves some out. The sample yields under 60,000 clones, about 81% seen once. The specimen was peripheral blood, collected on day 0 of AZD1222 vaccination. The origin of the receptors is an adult in good health. The CDR3 runs from the conserved cysteine through the conserved F or W. The D gene is left open where the match is weak. The size entry is marked missing in some rows and otherwise reads once, few, many or a size class.

CDR3,DNA,size,D,V,J
CASRGQERSGRGSTDTQYF,TGTGCCAGTAGAGGACAGGAGAGAAGCGGGAGAGGTAGTACAGATACGCAGTATTTT,.,.,TRBV19,TRBJ2-3
CASSSGASGGNEQFF,TGTGCCAGCAGCTCGGGAGCTAGCGGTGGCAATGAGCAGTTCTTC,.,TRBD2,TRBV11-3,TRBJ2-1
CASSPWSSDEQFF,TGTGCCAGCAGCCCCTGGAGTTCGGATGAGCAGTTCTTC,few,.,TRBV4-2,TRBJ2-1
CASSIGNRGRLQPQHF,TGTGCCAGTAGTATAGGCAACAGGGGGCGCCTTCAGCCCCAGCATTTT,.,TRBD1,TRBV19,TRBJ1-5
CASSYGTASNQPQHF,TGTGCCAGCAGCTACGGGACAGCTAGCAATCAGCCCCAGCATTTT,.,TRBD1,TRBV7-9,TRBJ1-5
CASSAGPTGEYQPQHF,TGCGCCAGCAGCGCGGGACCGACAGGAGAATATCAGCCCCAGCATTTT,.,.,TRBV5-1,TRBJ1-5
CASSFRQGLFSGNTIYF,TGTGCCAGCAGTTTTCGACAGGGGCTCTTCTCTGGAAACACCATATATTTT,.,TRBD1,TRBV2,TRBJ1-3
CASTPSQRGAPYNEQFF,TGTGCCAGCACTCCCTCTCAAAGGGGGGCCCCCTACAATGAGCAGTTCTTC,.,.,TRBV5-5,TRBJ2-1
CASSRLAGGYEQYF,TGTGCCAGCAGTCGACTAGCGGGAGGTTACGAGCAGTACTTC,.,TRBD2,TRBV2,TRBJ2-7
CASSLTSGGAVRTYEQYF,TGTGCCAGCAGCTTGACTAGCGGGGGGGCCGTAAGGACCTACGAGCAGTACTTC,.,TRBD2,TRBV7-2,TRBJ2-7
CASSQWGRNTDTQYF,TGCGCCAGCAGCCAATGGGGGAGGAACACAGATACGCAGTATTTT,.,.,TRBV4-1,TRBJ2-3
CASSVGGDIAKNIQYF,TGTGCCAGCAGCGTAGGGGGGGACATAGCCAAAAACATTCAGTACTTC,.,.,TRBV9,TRBJ2-4
CASSPGGDYGYTF,TGTGCCAGCTCACCAGGGGGTGACTATGGCTACACCTTC,.,.,TRBV18,TRBJ1-2
CASSLWGSFEKLFF,TGTGCCAGCAGTTTATGGGGCAGTTTTGAAAAACTGTTTTTT,.,.,TRBV28,TRBJ1-4
CASSQDHRTGGTGNTIYF,TGCGCCAGCAGCCAAGATCATAGGACAGGGGGGACTGGAAACACCATATATTTT,.,TRBD1,TRBV4-1,TRBJ1-3
CASIGNEQFF,TGTGCCAGCATCGGCAATGAGCAGTTCTTC,once,.,TRBV2,TRBJ2-1
CASSLAGGSPYEQYF,TGCGCCAGCAGCTTGGCCGGCGGGTCCCCCTACGAGCAGTACTTC,.,.,TRBV5-1,TRBJ2-7
CASSPDRVGNQPQHF,TGTGCCAGCAGCCCTGACAGGGTCGGCAATCAGCCCCAGCATTTT,.,TRBD1,TRBV28,TRBJ1-5